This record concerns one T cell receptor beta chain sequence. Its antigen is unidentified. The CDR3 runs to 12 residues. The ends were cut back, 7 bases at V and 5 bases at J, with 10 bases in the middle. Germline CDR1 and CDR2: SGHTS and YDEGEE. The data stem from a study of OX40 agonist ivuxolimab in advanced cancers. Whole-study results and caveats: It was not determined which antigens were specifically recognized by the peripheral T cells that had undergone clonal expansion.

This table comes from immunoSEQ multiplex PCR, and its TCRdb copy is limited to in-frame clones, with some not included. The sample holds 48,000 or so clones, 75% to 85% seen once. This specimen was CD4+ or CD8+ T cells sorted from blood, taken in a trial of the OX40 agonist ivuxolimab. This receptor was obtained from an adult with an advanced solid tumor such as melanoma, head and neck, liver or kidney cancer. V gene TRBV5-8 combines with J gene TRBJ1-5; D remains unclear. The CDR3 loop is CASGLVDQPQHF. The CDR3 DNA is TGTGCCAGCGGATTAGTAGATCAGCCCCAGCATTTT.